The clone carrying this T cell receptor beta chain was counted a few times. This CDR3 comprises 16 residues. Germline CDR1 is LNHNV and CDR2 is YYDKDF (reference sequence). J gave up 4 bases and V 3 bases, and 9 bases lay outside the gene matches. The TCR beta CDR3 regions underwent amplification using RNA transcripts as the source. In the first-round RT-PCR of the TCR CDR3, the HTBI primer set was used. Via MiXCR, TCRdb re-called the multiplex PCR reads, giving one row per CDR3 protein. The sample includes 350,000 or so distinct CDR3 sequences, roughly 18% of them seen just once. The sample belongs to a study of T cells in Graves' hyperthyroidism and ophthalmopathy.

The TCR originated in a woman in her forties or fifties with Graves' hyperthyroidism. The sequenced sample consisted of blood. The chain links TRBV15 to TRBJ2-1; 7 nucleotides align to TRBD2. CDR3 residues: CATSSPTAGVYNEQFF. The CDR3 DNA sequence: TGTGCCACCAGCAGCCCAACTGCGGGGGTATACAATGAGCAGTTCTTC.